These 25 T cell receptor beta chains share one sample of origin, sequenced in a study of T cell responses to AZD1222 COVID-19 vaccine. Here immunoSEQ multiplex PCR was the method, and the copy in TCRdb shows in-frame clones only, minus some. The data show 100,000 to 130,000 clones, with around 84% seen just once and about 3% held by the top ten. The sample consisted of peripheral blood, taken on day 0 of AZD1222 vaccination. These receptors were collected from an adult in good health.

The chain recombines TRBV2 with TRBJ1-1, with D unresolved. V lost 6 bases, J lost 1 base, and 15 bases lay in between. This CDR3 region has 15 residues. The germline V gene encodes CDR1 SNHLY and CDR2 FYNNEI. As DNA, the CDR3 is TGTGCCAGCAGAGCCACCGGGGTGGCGAACACTGAAGCTTTCTTT. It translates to CASRATGVANTEAFF.

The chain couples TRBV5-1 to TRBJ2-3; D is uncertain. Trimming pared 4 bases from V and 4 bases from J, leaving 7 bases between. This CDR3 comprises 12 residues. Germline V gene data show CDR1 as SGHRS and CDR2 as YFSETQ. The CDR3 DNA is TGCGCCAGCAGCCCGGCGCCAGATACGCAGTATTTT. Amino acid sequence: CASSPAPDTQYF.

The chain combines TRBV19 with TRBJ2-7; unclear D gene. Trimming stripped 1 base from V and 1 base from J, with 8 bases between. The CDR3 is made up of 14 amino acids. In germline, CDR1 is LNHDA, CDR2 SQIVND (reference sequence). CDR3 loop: CASSIVSPSYEQYF. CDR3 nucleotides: TGTGCCAGTAGTATAGTCAGTCCTTCCTACGAGCAGTACTTC.

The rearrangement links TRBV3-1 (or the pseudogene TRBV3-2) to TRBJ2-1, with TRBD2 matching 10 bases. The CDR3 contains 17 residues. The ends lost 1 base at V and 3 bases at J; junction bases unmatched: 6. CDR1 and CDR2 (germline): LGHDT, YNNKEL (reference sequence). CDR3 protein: CASSQGSSGRLYNEQFF. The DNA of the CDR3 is TGTGCCAGCAGCCAAGGATCTAGCGGGAGACTCTACAATGAGCAGTTCTTC.

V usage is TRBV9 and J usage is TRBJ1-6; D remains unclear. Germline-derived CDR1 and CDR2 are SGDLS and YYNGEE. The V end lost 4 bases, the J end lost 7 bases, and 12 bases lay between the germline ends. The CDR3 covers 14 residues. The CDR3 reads CASSIGGTNSPLHF. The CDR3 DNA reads TGTGCCAGCAGCATAGGAGGTACCAATTCACCCCTCCACTTT.

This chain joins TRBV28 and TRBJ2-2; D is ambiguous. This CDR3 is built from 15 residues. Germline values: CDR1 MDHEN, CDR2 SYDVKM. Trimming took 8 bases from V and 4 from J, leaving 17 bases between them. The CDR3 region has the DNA TGTGCCAGCGGCTCGGCCGGGTCAGGCACCGGGGAGCTGTTTTTT. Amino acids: CASGSAGSGTGELFF.

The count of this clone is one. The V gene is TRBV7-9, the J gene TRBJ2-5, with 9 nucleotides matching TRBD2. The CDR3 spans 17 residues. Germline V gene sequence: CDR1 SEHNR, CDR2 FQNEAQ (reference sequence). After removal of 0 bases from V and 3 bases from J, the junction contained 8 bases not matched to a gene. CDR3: CASSLALAGDGKETQYF. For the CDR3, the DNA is TGTGCCAGCAGCTTAGCCTTAGCGGGGGACGGGAAAGAGACCCAGTACTTC.

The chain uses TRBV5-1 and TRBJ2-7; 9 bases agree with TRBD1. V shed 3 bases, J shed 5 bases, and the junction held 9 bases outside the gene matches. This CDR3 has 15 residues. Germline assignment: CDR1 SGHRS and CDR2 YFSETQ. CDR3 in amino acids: CASSWRGQGADEQYF. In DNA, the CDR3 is TGCGCCAGCAGCTGGAGGGGACAGGGTGCCGACGAGCAGTACTTC.

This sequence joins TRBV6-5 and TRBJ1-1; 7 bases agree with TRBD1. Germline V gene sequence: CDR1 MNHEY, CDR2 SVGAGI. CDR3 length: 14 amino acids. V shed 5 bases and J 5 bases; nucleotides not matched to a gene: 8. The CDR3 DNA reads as TGTGCCAGCAGTCCCGACAGGGCGGGGACTGAAGCTTTCTTT. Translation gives CASSPDRAGTEAFF.

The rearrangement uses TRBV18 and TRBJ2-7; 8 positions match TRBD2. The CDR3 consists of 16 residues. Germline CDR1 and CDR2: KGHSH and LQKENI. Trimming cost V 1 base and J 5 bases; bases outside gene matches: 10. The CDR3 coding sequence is TGTGCCAGCTCACCACGACCGGGACTAGGAACCAACGAGCAGTACTTC. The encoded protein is CASSPRPGLGTNEQYF.

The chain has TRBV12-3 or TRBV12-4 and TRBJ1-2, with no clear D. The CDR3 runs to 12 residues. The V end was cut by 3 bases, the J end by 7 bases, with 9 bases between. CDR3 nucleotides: TGTGCCAGCAGTTTTGGCCAACTTGGCTACACCTTC. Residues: CASSFGQLGYTF.

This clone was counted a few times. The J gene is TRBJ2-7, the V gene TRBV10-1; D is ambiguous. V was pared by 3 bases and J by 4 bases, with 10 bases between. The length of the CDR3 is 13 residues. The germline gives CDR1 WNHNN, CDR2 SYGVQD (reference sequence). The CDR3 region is CASSERVTYEQYF. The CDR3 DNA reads TGCGCCAGCAGTGAAAGGGTTACGTACGAGCAGTACTTC.

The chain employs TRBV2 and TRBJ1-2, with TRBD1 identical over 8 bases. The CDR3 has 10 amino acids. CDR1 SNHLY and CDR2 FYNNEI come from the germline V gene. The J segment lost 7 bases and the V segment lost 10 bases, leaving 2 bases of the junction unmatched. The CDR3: CATDRGGYTF. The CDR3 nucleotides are TGTGCCACCGACAGGGGTGGCTACACCTTC.

CDR3 sequence reads: CASNWYGGDTEAFF. Written as DNA, the CDR3 is TGCGCCAGCAACTGGTACGGAGGGGACACTGAAGCTTTCTTT. The rearrangement joins TRBV5-1 to TRBJ1-1; weak D call: TRBD1 (5 bases). This CDR3 comprises 14 residues. Trimming stripped 6 bases from V and 3 bases from J, with 15 bases between. Germline values: CDR1 SGHRS, CDR2 YFSETQ.

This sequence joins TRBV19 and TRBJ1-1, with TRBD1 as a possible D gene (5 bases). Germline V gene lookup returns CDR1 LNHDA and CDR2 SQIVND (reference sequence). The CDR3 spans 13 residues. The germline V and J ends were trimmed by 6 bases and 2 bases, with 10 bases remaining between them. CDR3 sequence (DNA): TGTGCCAGTAGGCCAGGGATTAACACTGAAGCTTTCTTT. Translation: CASRPGINTEAFF. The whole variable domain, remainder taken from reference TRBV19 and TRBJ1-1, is DGGITQSPKYLFRKEGQNVTLSCEQNLNHDAMYWYRQDPGQGLRLIYYSQIVNDFQKGDIAEGYSVSREKKESFPLTVTSAQKNPTAFYLCASRPGINTEAFFGQGTRLTVV.

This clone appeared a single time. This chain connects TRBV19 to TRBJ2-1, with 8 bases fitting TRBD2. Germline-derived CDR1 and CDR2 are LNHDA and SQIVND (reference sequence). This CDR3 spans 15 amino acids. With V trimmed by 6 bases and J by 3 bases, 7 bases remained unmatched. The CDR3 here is CASRVRGEIYNEQFF. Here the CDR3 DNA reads TGTGCCAGTAGGGTGCGGGGGGAAATCTACAATGAGCAGTTCTTC.

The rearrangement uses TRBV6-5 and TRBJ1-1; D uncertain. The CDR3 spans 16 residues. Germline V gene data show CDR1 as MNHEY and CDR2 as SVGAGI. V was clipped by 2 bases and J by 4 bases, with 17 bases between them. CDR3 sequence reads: CASSYPAGGVGTEAFF. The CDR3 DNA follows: TGTGCCAGCAGTTACCCCGCGGGCGGGGTTGGCACTGAAGCTTTCTTT.

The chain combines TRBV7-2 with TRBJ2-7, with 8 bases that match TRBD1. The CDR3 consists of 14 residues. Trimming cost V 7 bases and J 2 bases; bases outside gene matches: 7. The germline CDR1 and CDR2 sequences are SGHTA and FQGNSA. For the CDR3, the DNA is TGTGCCAGCATCGTAGACAGGGGAACCTACGAGCAGTACTTC. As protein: CASIVDRGTYEQYF.

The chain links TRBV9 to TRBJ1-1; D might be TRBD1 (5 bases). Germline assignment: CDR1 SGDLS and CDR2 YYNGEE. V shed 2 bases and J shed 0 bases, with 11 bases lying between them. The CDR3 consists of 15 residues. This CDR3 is CASSVGGAMNTEAFF. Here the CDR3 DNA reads TGTGCCAGCAGCGTGGGTGGGGCGATGAACACTGAAGCTTTCTTT.

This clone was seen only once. CDR3: CASSSSRAYSGNTIYF. CDR3 nucleotide sequence: TGTGCCAGCAGCTCTTCTCGGGCGTACTCTGGAAACACCATATATTTT. V gene TRBV7-9 combines with J gene TRBJ1-3, with D hard to call. The CDR3 sequence is 16 residues long. The V end lost 4 bases, the J end lost 0 bases, and 13 bases lay between the germline ends. Per germline, CDR1 SEHNR and CDR2 FQNEAQ (reference sequence).

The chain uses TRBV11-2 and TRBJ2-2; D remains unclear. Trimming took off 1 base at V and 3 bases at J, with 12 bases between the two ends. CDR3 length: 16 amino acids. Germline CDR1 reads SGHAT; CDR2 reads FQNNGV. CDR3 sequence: CASSLGPPRDTGELFF. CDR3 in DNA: TGTGCCAGCAGCTTAGGGCCACCCCGAGACACCGGGGAGCTGTTTTTT.

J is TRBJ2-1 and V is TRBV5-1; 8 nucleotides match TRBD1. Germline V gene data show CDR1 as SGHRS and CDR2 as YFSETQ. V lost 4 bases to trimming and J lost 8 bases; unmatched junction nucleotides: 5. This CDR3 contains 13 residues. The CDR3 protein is CASSPGQAYEQFF. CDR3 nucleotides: TGCGCCAGCAGCCCGGGACAGGCCTATGAGCAGTTCTTC.

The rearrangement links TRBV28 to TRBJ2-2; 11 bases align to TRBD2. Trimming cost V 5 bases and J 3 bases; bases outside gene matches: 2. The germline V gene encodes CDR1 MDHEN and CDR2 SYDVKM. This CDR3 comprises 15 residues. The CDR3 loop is CASSRLAGYTGELFF. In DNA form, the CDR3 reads TGTGCCAGCAGTCGACTAGCGGGGTACACCGGGGAGCTGTTTTTT.

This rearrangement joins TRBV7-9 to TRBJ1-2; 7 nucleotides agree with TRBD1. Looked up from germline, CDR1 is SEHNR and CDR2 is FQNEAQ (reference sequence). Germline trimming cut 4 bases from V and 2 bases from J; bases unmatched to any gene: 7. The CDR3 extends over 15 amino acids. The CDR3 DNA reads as TGTGCCAGCAGCTCCAGGGACAGCGCCAACTATGGCTACACCTTC. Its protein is CASSSRDSANYGYTF.

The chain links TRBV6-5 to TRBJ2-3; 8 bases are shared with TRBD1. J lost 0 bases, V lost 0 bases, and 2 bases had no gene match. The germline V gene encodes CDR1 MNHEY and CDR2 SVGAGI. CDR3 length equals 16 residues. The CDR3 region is CASSYSDRGSTDTQYF. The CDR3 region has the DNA TGTGCCAGCAGTTACTCCGACAGGGGCAGCACAGATACGCAGTATTTT.